This paragraph covers one T cell receptor beta chain sequence. The sample is drawn from a study of blood T cells in healthy people across ages. This CDR3 is built from 16 residues. V lost 0 bases and J 8 bases, leaving 20 bases between the germline ends. Germline V lookup: CDR1 SGHNT, CDR2 YYREEE (reference sequence). PCR was performed a second time for about 6 to 11 cycles using a sample-barcoded 5' primer and a J-beta primer mix. TCRdb independently ran MiXCR on the 5' RACE reads; one entry per CDR3 protein. Of about 780,000 distinct CDR3 sequences in the sample, roughly 46% were seen once. The material sequenced was blood. V is TRBV5-4 and J is TRBJ1-2, with a possible D match to TRBD1 (5 bases). The clonotype comes from a man older than 75 in good health. CDR3 sequence: CASSLEPGTGGWGYTF. CDR3 DNA: TGTGCCAGCAGCTTGGAACCAGGGACGGGCGGTTGGGGCTACACCTTC.